These T cell receptor beta chains were read from a single sample in a study of radiation and T cells in renal cell carcinoma. Produced via immunoSEQ multiplex PCR; TCRdb's table is partial and in-frame only. The data hold approximately 140,000 clones, with roughly 80% observed a single time. The source material was blood, sampled from a patient whose treatment included radiotherapy and nephrectomy. These receptors came from a woman in her forties or fifties with renal cell carcinoma. Both conserved end residues are part of each CDR3. A D gene is named only where the DNA matches it firmly. Clone size is shown for a subset of rows, as once, few, many or a class of expanded clone.

V gene: TRBV5-8
clone size: few
J gene: TRBJ2-1
D gene: .
CDR3 DNA: TGTGCCAGCAGCTTAAGCAATGAGCAGTTCTTC
CDR3 protein: CASSLSNEQFF

V gene: TRBV11-2
clone size: .
J gene: TRBJ2-7
D gene: .
CDR3 DNA: TGTGCCAGCAGCTCCTGGGGCGAGCAGTACTTC
CDR3 protein: CASSSWGEQYF

V gene: TRBV4-2
clone size: .
J gene: TRBJ2-1
D gene: TRBD2
CDR3 DNA: TGTGCCAGCAGCCAAGATACGCCCCGCGGGAGATACAATGAGCAGTTCTTC
CDR3 protein: CASSQDTPRGRYNEQFF

V gene: TRBV2
clone size: few
J gene: TRBJ2-3
D gene: TRBD2
CDR3 DNA: TGTGCCAGCAGAGCTAGCGGGACCACAGATACGCAGTATTTT
CDR3 protein: CASRASGTTDTQYF

V gene: TRBV2
clone size: once
J gene: TRBJ2-7
D gene: TRBD1
CDR3 DNA: TGTGCCAGCCGCAGGTCGGGACAGGGACCCTACGAGCAGTACTTC
CDR3 protein: CASRRSGQGPYEQYF

V gene: TRBV29-1
clone size: few
J gene: TRBJ1-5
D gene: .
CDR3 DNA: TGCAGCGTTAAGGAGGGTCATTCCCAGCATTTT
CDR3 protein: CSVKEGHSQHF

V gene: TRBV7-9
clone size: few
J gene: TRBJ2-7
D gene: .
CDR3 DNA: TGTGCCAGCAGCCCTAAGCTTCGGGTGGGGAACGAGCAGTACTTC
CDR3 protein: CASSPKLRVGNEQYF

V gene: TRBV13
clone size: .
J gene: TRBJ2-1
D gene: TRBD2
CDR3 DNA: TGTGCCAGCACCCGGGGGGGACTAGCGGGACCATACAATGAGCAGTTCTTC
CDR3 protein: CASTRGGLAGPYNEQFF

V gene: TRBV11-2
clone size: .
J gene: TRBJ1-5
D gene: TRBD1
CDR3 DNA: TGTGCCAGAAGACACCGGGACAGAGACGTTCGCAATCAGCCCCAGCATTTT
CDR3 protein: CARRHRDRDVRNQPQHF

V gene: TRBV2
clone size: .
J gene: TRBJ1-2
D gene: TRBD1
CDR3 DNA: TGTGCCAGCAGGGAGACAGGGGGCAACTATGGCTACACCTTC
CDR3 protein: CASRETGGNYGYTF

V gene: TRBV5-4
clone size: .
J gene: TRBJ2-7
D gene: .
CDR3 DNA: TGTGCCAGCAGCCCGACCGCTAGCGACTCCTACGAGCAGTACTTC
CDR3 protein: CASSPTASDSYEQYF

V gene: TRBV7-2
clone size: .
J gene: TRBJ2-5
D gene: .
CDR3 DNA: TGTGCCAGCAGCTCCCTCATTGTTGGGGAGACCCAGTACTTC
CDR3 protein: CASSSLIVGETQYF

V gene: TRBV6-5
clone size: .
J gene: TRBJ2-1
D gene: .
CDR3 DNA: TGTGCCAGCAGTTACTCGCAGTACAATGAGCAGTTCTTC
CDR3 protein: CASSYSQYNEQFF

V gene: TRBV5-6
clone size: .
J gene: TRBJ2-3
D gene: .
CDR3 DNA: TGTGCCAGCACAGACTTGGACCGGCAGAACACAGATACGCAGTATTTT
CDR3 protein: CASTDLDRQNTDTQYF

V gene: TRBV5-1
clone size: .
J gene: TRBJ2-5
D gene: TRBD2
CDR3 DNA: TGCGCCAGCAGACTTACCCCTAGCGGGAGCCCCGAGACCCAGTACTTC
CDR3 protein: CASRLTPSGSPETQYF

V gene: TRBV5-4
clone size: .
J gene: TRBJ2-7
D gene: .
CDR3 DNA: TGTGCCAGCAGCTTGAAGGGACTTGACTCCTACGAGCAGTACTTC
CDR3 protein: CASSLKGLDSYEQYF

V gene: TRBV25-1
clone size: .
J gene: TRBJ2-5
D gene: .
CDR3 DNA: TGTGCCAGTAACAGGGAGATTCGAGAGACCCAGTACTTC
CDR3 protein: CASNREIRETQYF

V gene: TRBV29-1
clone size: .
J gene: TRBJ2-3
D gene: .
CDR3 DNA: TGCAGCGTTGAACCGGGCCTTTCGACAGATACGCAGTATTTT
CDR3 protein: CSVEPGLSTDTQYF

V gene: TRBV4-1
clone size: .
J gene: TRBJ1-1
D gene: .
CDR3 DNA: TGCGCCAGCAGCCACCTCACAGAGAACACTGAAGCTTTCTTT
CDR3 protein: CASSHLTENTEAFF

V gene: TRBV7-8
clone size: .
J gene: TRBJ1-2
D gene: TRBD1
CDR3 DNA: TGTGCCAGCAGACCCGGGACAGGAGAAGGCTACACCTTC
CDR3 protein: CASRPGTGEGYTF

V gene: TRBV7-9
clone size: few
J gene: TRBJ1-5
D gene: .
CDR3 DNA: TGTGCCAGCAGCTTAGACAGCAATCAGCCCCAGCATTTT
CDR3 protein: CASSLDSNQPQHF

V gene: TRBV6-5
clone size: .
J gene: TRBJ1-2
D gene: .
CDR3 DNA: TGTGCCAGCAGAAGAAACAGGGATGGCTATGGCTACACCTTC
CDR3 protein: CASRRNRDGYGYTF

V gene: TRBV5-1
clone size: .
J gene: TRBJ2-3
D gene: .
CDR3 DNA: TGCGCCAGCAGCCTTGCGGCTAGCACAGATACGCAGTATTTT
CDR3 protein: CASSLAASTDTQYF

V gene: TRBV30
clone size: .
J gene: TRBJ2-1
D gene: TRBD2
CDR3 DNA: TGTGCCTGGAGTGTTCTCCGGGGGGGGATCAATGAGCAGTTCTTC
CDR3 protein: CAWSVLRGGINEQFF

V gene: TRBV4-1
clone size: .
J gene: TRBJ2-1
D gene: TRBD2
CDR3 DNA: TGCGCCAGCAGCCCTATAGCGGGAGGGGGTTACAATGAGCAGTTCTTC
CDR3 protein: CASSPIAGGGYNEQFF

V gene: TRBV7-2
clone size: once
J gene: TRBJ2-7
D gene: TRBD1
CDR3 DNA: TGTGCCAGCAGCTTAGAACAGGGGCGCGAGCAGTACTTC
CDR3 protein: CASSLEQGREQYF

V gene: TRBV6-1
clone size: .
J gene: TRBJ2-6
D gene: TRBD2
CDR3 DNA: TGTGCCAGCATGGGGGGGGATACTGGGGCCAACGTCCTGACTTTC
CDR3 protein: CASMGGDTGANVLTF

V gene: TRBV6-1
clone size: .
J gene: TRBJ1-6
D gene: .
CDR3 DNA: TGTGCCAGCAGTGACTGGGACCTGAGCAATTCACCCCTCCACTTT
CDR3 protein: CASSDWDLSNSPLHF

V gene: TRBV2
clone size: .
J gene: TRBJ2-6
D gene: .
CDR3 DNA: TGTGCCAGCAGTGATGGAGGATCTGGGGCCAACGTCCTGACTTTC
CDR3 protein: CASSDGGSGANVLTF

V gene: TRBV6-1
clone size: .
J gene: TRBJ1-1
D gene: TRBD1
CDR3 DNA: TGTGCCAGCAGGACTTGGGACAGGGGGACTGAAGCTTTCTTT
CDR3 protein: CASRTWDRGTEAFF

V gene: TRBV30
clone size: .
J gene: TRBJ2-2
D gene: .
CDR3 DNA: TGTGCCTGGAAATACACCGGGGAGCTGTTTTTT
CDR3 protein: CAWKYTGELFF

V gene: TRBV21-1
clone size: few
J gene: TRBJ2-2
D gene: .
CDR3 DNA: TGTGCCAGCAGCAAAGCCGAACCAACCCGGACCGGGGAGCTGTTTTTT
CDR3 protein: CASSKAEPTRTGELFF

V gene: TRBV6-5
clone size: once
J gene: TRBJ2-6
D gene: .
CDR3 DNA: TGTGCCAGCAGTTACGGGTCATGGGCCAACGTCCTGACTTTC
CDR3 protein: CASSYGSWANVLTF

V gene: TRBV5-1
clone size: .
J gene: TRBJ2-7
D gene: .
CDR3 DNA: TGCGCCAGCAGCTTGGTAACAGACTACGAGCAGTACTTC
CDR3 protein: CASSLVTDYEQYF

V gene: TRBV7-8
clone size: once
J gene: TRBJ2-5
D gene: .
CDR3 DNA: TGTGCCAGCAGCTTAGCCTTAGTGGGGGACGGGGAGACCCAGTACTTC
CDR3 protein: CASSLALVGDGETQYF

V gene: TRBV25-1
clone size: .
J gene: TRBJ2-7
D gene: TRBD2
CDR3 DNA: TGTGCCAGCAGTGACAGACTAGCGGGATGGTCCAACGAGCAGTACTTC
CDR3 protein: CASSDRLAGWSNEQYF

V gene: TRBV7-9
clone size: .
J gene: TRBJ1-1
D gene: .
CDR3 DNA: TGTGCCAGCAGCTTAGAACAGGTGAACACTGAAGCTTTCTTT
CDR3 protein: CASSLEQVNTEAFF

V gene: TRBV4-1
clone size: .
J gene: TRBJ1-5
D gene: TRBD1
CDR3 DNA: TGCGCCAGCAGCCAGACCGGGACAGTTTCCGAGCCCCAGCATTTT
CDR3 protein: CASSQTGTVSEPQHF

V gene: TRBV7-2
clone size: .
J gene: TRBJ2-1
D gene: TRBD2
CDR3 DNA: TGTGCCAGCAGCAGGTTACAGCAGCGGGGGGGCCTGAATGAGCAGTTCTTC
CDR3 protein: CASSRLQQRGGLNEQFF

V gene: TRBV28
clone size: .
J gene: TRBJ1-5
D gene: TRBD1
CDR3 DNA: TGTGCCAGCAGGGGACAGGGGTCCCCCCAGCATTTT
CDR3 protein: CASRGQGSPQHF

V gene: TRBV19
clone size: .
J gene: TRBJ1-1
D gene: .
CDR3 DNA: TGTGCCAGTAGTACCGTTACGAACACTGAAGCTTTCTTT
CDR3 protein: CASSTVTNTEAFF

V gene: TRBV29-1
clone size: once
J gene: TRBJ2-3
D gene: .
CDR3 DNA: TGCAGCGTTGAGTTGGGAGATACGCAGTATTTT
CDR3 protein: CSVELGDTQYF

V gene: TRBV6-1
clone size: .
J gene: TRBJ2-1
D gene: .
CDR3 DNA: TGTGCCAGCAGTCGGGGAGCGGACCACAATGAGCAGTTCTTC
CDR3 protein: CASSRGADHNEQFF

V gene: TRBV5-1
clone size: .
J gene: TRBJ1-1
D gene: .
CDR3 DNA: TGCGCCAGCAGCTGGGTGGGGTCGGGCACTGAAGCTTTCTTT
CDR3 protein: CASSWVGSGTEAFF

V gene: TRBV19
clone size: few
J gene: TRBJ1-1
D gene: .
CDR3 DNA: TGTGCCAGTAGTATTAAAAGAAACACTGAAGCTTTCTTT
CDR3 protein: CASSIKRNTEAFF

V gene: TRBV28
clone size: .
J gene: TRBJ1-4
D gene: .
CDR3 DNA: TGTGCCAGCAGTCCTTCAGGGAAACGAACTAATGAAAAACTGTTTTTT
CDR3 protein: CASSPSGKRTNEKLFF